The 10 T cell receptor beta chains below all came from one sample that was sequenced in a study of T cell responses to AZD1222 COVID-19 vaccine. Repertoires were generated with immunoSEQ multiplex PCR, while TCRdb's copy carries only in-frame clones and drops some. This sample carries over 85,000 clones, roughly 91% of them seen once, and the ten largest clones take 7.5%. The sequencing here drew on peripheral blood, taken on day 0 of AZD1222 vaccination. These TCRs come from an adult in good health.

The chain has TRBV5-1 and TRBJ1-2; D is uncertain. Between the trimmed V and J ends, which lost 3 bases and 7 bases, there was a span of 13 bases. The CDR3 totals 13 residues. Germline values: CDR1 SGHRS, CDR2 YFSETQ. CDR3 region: CASSSEGAGGYTF. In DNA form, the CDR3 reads TGCGCCAGCAGCTCGGAGGGAGCGGGTGGCTACACCTTC.

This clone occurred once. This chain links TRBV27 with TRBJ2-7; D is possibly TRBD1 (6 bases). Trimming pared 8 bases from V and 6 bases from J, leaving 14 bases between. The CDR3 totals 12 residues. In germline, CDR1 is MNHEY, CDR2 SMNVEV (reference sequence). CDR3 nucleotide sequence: TGTGCCAGCCCCTCAGGGGCCCCCGAGCAGTACTTC. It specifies CASPSGAPEQYF.

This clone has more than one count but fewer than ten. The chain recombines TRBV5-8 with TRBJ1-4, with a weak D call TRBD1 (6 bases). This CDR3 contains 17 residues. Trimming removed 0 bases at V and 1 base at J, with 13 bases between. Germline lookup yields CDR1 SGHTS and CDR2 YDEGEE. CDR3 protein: CASSLDSGAETNEKLFF. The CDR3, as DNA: TGTGCCAGCAGCTTGGATTCGGGGGCAGAAACTAATGAAAAACTGTTTTTT.

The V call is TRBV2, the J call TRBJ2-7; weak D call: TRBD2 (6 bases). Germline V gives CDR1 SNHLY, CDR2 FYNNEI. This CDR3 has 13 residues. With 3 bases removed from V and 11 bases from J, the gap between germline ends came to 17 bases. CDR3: CASSEGVRGRKYF. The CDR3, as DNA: TGTGCCAGCAGTGAGGGGGTTCGTGGGAGGAAGTACTTC.

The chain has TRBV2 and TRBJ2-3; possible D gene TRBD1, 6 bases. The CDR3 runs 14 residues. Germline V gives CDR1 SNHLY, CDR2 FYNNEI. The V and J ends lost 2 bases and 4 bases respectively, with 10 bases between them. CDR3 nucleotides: TGTGCCAGCAGTGAATCCCAGGGGTCAGATACGCAGTATTTT. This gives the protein CASSESQGSDTQYF.

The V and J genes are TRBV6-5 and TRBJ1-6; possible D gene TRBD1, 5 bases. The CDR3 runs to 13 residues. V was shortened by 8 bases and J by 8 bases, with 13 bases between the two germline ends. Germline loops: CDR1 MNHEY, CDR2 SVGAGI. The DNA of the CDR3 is TGTGCCAGCGGTTTCCGGGGGGATTCACCCCTCCACTTT. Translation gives CASGFRGDSPLHF.

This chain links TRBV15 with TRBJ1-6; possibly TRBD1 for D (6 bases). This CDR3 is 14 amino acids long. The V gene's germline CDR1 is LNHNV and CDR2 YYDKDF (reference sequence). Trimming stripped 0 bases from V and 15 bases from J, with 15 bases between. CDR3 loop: CATSRDQTGLDLHF. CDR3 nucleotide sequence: TGTGCCACCAGCAGAGATCAGACAGGTTTAGACCTCCACTTT.

In DNA form, the CDR3 reads TGTGCCAGCAGTTCCCTTACAGGGGGCGCGGATGGCTACACCTTC. Protein product: CASSSLTGGADGYTF. V gene TRBV28 combines with J gene TRBJ1-2; 9 bases fit TRBD1. The CDR3 consists of 15 residues. Germline CDR1 reads MDHEN; CDR2 reads SYDVKM. V dropped 4 bases and J dropped 6; count of bases not matched to a gene: 9.

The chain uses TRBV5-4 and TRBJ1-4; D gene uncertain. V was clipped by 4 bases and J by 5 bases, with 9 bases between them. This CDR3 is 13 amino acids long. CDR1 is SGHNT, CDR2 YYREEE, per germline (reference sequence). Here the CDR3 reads CASSLNVNEKLFF. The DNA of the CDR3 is TGTGCCAGCAGCCTGAATGTGAATGAAAAACTGTTTTTT.

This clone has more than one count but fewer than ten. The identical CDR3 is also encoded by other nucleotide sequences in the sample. The CDR3, as DNA: TGTGCCAGCAGAAGCGGACTAGCGGGAGGGAACACCGGGGAGCTGTTTTTT. It is translated as CASRSGLAGGNTGELFF. This chain links TRBV5-4 with TRBJ2-2; 14 bases are shared with TRBD2. The CDR3 length is 17 residues. V gave up 5 bases and J gave up 1 base; unmatched junction bases: 4. Germline CDR1 SGHNT, CDR2 YYREEE (reference sequence).